These 2 T cell receptor beta chains share one sample of origin, sequenced in a study of blood T cell repertoires in COVID-19 (dated by TCRdb to 2018 to 2021). The library relied on the immunoSEQ multiplex PCR assay. Held by TCRdb, this immuneACCESS table contains in-frame sequences only and omits some clones. Under half of the omission traces to an unresolved V gene where checked; the cause of the rest is unknown. Counted in this sample were a few hundred thousand clones; over 75% of them appeared once. The top ten clonotypes cover more than 1% of the sample. Material for sequencing was PBMCs or T cells enriched from blood (not recorded which). All receptors derive from a woman aged 25 to 45 who had recovered from COVID-19.

This clone was observed once. V and J are TRBV27 and TRBJ1-2; 9 nucleotides agree with TRBD1. Germline loops: CDR1 MNHEY, CDR2 SMNVEV (reference sequence). The CDR3 loop spans 13 amino acids. With 5 bases clipped from V and 9 bases from J, the junction kept 7 bases outside the gene matches. The CDR3 nucleotides are TGTGCCAGCAGTCCCAACAGGGGGCAGCGCTACACCTTC. It specifies CASSPNRGQRYTF.

CDR3 sequence (DNA): TGCGCCACGTGGCCAAAAGCACAGGGCGAGGGTTGGAAGATGGGGACTGAAGCTTTCTTT. It codes for CATWPKAQGEGWKMGTEAFF. J is TRBJ1-1 and V is TRBV5-1; maybe TRBD1 (6 bases). With 9 bases removed from V and 5 bases from J, the gap between germline ends came to 38 bases. The V gene's germline CDR1 is SGHRS and CDR2 YFSETQ. This CDR3 spans 20 amino acids.